These 16 T cell receptor beta chains were sequenced from one sample in a study of regulatory T cells in long-lasting Graves disease. The time point was: persistent/refractory GD, antithyroid drugs over 5 years with positive TRAb. The TCR library was made from RNA extracted from PBMCs. Arm-PCR of CDR3 regions and iRepertoire HTBI primers were used to build TCR beta libraries. TCRdb recomputed calls from the multiplex PCR reads with MiXCR, one row per CDR3 protein. Here the sample spans under 500,000 distinct CDR3 sequences, around 20% being singletons. This specimen was peripheral blood mononuclear cells (PBMCs), taken when the disease was refractory, from a patient treated with antithyroid drugs. The receptor source for this set is a female donor with Graves disease.

This chain joins TRBV30 and TRBJ1-1; no clear D. CDR1 and CDR2 from the germline V gene are GTSNPN and SVGIG (reference sequence). Trimming cost V 4 bases and J 6 bases, with 6 bases left between them. The CDR3 contains 10 residues. CDR3 amino acids: CAWKSPEAFF. DNA of the CDR3: TGTGCCTGGAAGTCCCCTGAAGCTTTCTTT.

This clonotype was counted many times. The chain links TRBV28 to TRBJ1-2; D call uncertain. V was clipped by 7 bases and J by 8 bases, with 17 bases between them. Looked up from germline, CDR1 is MDHEN and CDR2 is SYDVKM. The CDR3 extends over 13 amino acids. The CDR3 protein is CASKAGSPRGYTF. CDR3 DNA: TGTGCCAGCAAGGCGGGCTCCCCACGGGGCTACACCTTC.

A few counts support this clonotype. This chain joins TRBV9 and TRBJ1-2; D is possibly TRBD1 (6 bases). Trimming pared 0 bases from V and 5 bases from J, leaving 14 bases between. This CDR3 has 15 amino acids. Per the germline V gene, CDR1 is SGDLS and CDR2 is YYNGEE. In nucleotides, the CDR3 is TGTGCCAGCAGCGTAGAAGCTTGGGGGCCTTATGGCTACACCTTC. Translating gives CASSVEAWGPYGYTF.

This sequence joins TRBV2 and TRBJ2-3, with 8 bases lining up with TRBD1. Germline assignment: CDR1 SNHLY and CDR2 FYNNEI. The CDR3 consists of 14 residues. The ends lost 10 bases at V and 3 bases at J; junction bases unmatched: 9. DNA for the CDR3: TGTGCCACCTCACGACAGGGGATAACAGATACGCAGTATTTT. It yields the protein CATSRQGITDTQYF.

This clonotype appeared a few times. V usage is TRBV30 and J usage is TRBJ2-5; D is perhaps TRBD1 (6 bases). The V gene lost 3 bases and the J gene lost 2 bases, with 10 bases spanning the gap. Germline CDR1 is GTSNPN and CDR2 is SVGIG (reference sequence). This CDR3 contains 13 residues. CDR3: CAWRVGGQETQYF. The DNA for the CDR3 is TGTGCCTGGAGAGTAGGGGGACAAGAGACCCAGTACTTC. Filled out from reference TRBV30 and TRBJ2-5, the complete variable domain reads SQTIHQWPATLVQPVGSPLSLECTVEGTSNPNLYWYRQAAGRGLQLLFYSVGIGQISSEVPQNLSASRPQDRQFILSSKKLLLSDSGFYLCAWRVGGQETQYFGPGTRLLVL.

This clonotype was observed many times. The rearrangement joins TRBV12-3 or TRBV12-4 to TRBJ2-6; tentative D call: TRBD1 (5 bases). Trimming took off 0 bases at V and 4 bases at J, with 16 bases between the two ends. This CDR3 has 18 residues. CDR3 sequence (DNA): TGTGCCAGCAGTTTAGCAGGGGATGGCCCGGGCGGGGCCAACGTCCTGACTTTC. Translated, it gives CASSLAGDGPGGANVLTF.

The chain links TRBV12-3 or TRBV12-4 to TRBJ1-2; D is unresolved. Trimming removed 7 bases from V and 2 bases from J, with 17 bases in between. The CDR3 contains 15 residues. The CDR3 protein is CASTPAQFVNYGYTF. CDR3 DNA: TGTGCCAGCACCCCGGCCCAATTTGTGAACTATGGCTACACCTTC.

CDR3 sequence: CATSKRNTNTGELFF. CDR3 bases: TGTGCCACTTCTAAACGAAATACGAACACCGGGGAGCTGTTTTTT. This chain connects TRBV27 to TRBJ2-2; D uncertain. Germline V lookup: CDR1 MNHEY, CDR2 SMNVEV (reference sequence). This CDR3 contains 15 residues. V lost 10 bases and J lost 0, with 15 bases in between.

The chain uses TRBV14 and TRBJ2-7; D not certain. The CDR3 covers 14 residues. V lost 1 base to trimming and J lost 2 bases, with 9 bases between them. Germline V gene sequence: CDR1 SGHDN, CDR2 FVKESK. CDR3 DNA: TGTGCCAGCAGCCAAGGACACGGAGCCTACGAGCAGTACTTC. It codes for CASSQGHGAYEQYF.

This clonotype was counted a few times. As DNA, the CDR3 is TGTGCCAGTAGTGGACAGGGGATTCGCGAGCAGTACTTC. Its protein product is CASSGQGIREQYF. The chain employs TRBV19 and TRBJ2-7, with 9 bases matching TRBD1. CDR1 and CDR2 from the germline V gene are LNHDA and SQIVND (reference sequence). Germline trimming cut 5 bases from V and 6 bases from J; bases unmatched to any gene: 5. There are 13 residues in the CDR3.

The chain links TRBV6-2 or TRBV6-3 to TRBJ2-4; D tentatively fits TRBD1 or TRBD2 (5 bases each). Germline lookup yields CDR1 MNHEY and CDR2 SVGEGT. Trimming stripped 0 bases from V and 6 bases from J, with 9 bases between. This CDR3 has 14 amino acids. CDR3 residues: CASSYSGVGNIQYF. DNA for the CDR3: TGTGCCAGCAGTTACTCGGGGGTTGGAAACATTCAGTACTTC.

This chain joins TRBV28 and TRBJ1-5, with a tentative D call TRBD1 (6 bases). From germline, CDR1 is MDHEN and CDR2 SYDVKM. This CDR3 region has 16 residues. V lost 6 bases to trimming and J lost 4 bases, with 19 bases between them. This chain's CDR3 is CASSFTTTGFNQPQHF. The CDR3 nucleotides read TGTGCCAGCAGCTTCACGACGACAGGTTTTAATCAGCCCCAGCATTTT.

This clonotype was observed once. A much larger clone is a single base away; this may be a read error. The chain uses TRBV6-1 and TRBJ1-2; no clear D. The CDR3 is made up of 15 amino acids. The germline V gene has CDR1 MNHNS and CDR2 SASEGT. The DNA of the CDR3 is TGTGCCAGCAGAGAGACTGGATCAGTTACCTATGGCTGCACCTTC. It codes for CASRETGSVTYGCTF.

The sample holds many counts of this clonotype. The V gene is TRBV12-3 or TRBV12-4, the J gene TRBJ1-6, with 8 nucleotides matching TRBD1. Unmatched junction bases numbered 5, after V lost 4 bases and J lost 6 bases. The CDR3 totals 15 residues. The CDR3 bases are TGTGCCAGCAGTTCCGGACAGGGCTCTAATTCACCCCTCCACTTT. Amino acids: CASSSGQGSNSPLHF.

This clonotype occurred many times. The V call is TRBV27, the J call TRBJ1-6, with 7 bases matching TRBD1. The CDR3 covers 15 residues. From germline, CDR1 is MNHEY and CDR2 SMNVEV (reference sequence). The V and J ends lost 6 bases and 7 bases, in that order; junction bases with no gene match: 9. The CDR3 spells CASSWGTGVNSPLHF. CDR3 in DNA: TGTGCCAGCAGCTGGGGAACAGGGGTGAATTCACCCCTCCACTTT.

The V gene is TRBV5-4, the J gene TRBJ1-3, with D tentatively TRBD1 (5 bases). The V gene lost 1 base and the J gene lost 0 bases, with 14 bases spanning the gap. The CDR3 runs 17 residues. Germline V gene sequence: CDR1 SGHNT, CDR2 YYREEE (reference sequence). CDR3 protein: CASSLREGHRSGNTIYF. The CDR3 DNA follows: TGTGCCAGCAGCTTGCGGGAGGGGCACCGCTCTGGAAACACCATATATTTT.